What follows describes a single T cell receptor beta chain. The target antigen is unknown. This record comes from a study of graft-versus-host responses after intestinal transplantation. Study-level background: Transplants given to recipients were multivisceral, liver-intestinal, or isolated intestinal. Recipients were all induced with anti-thymocyte globulin, then given tacrolimus and steroids for roughly 3 years.

Clones were read by immunoSEQ multiplex PCR, and TCRdb kept only the in-frame ones, dropping some. The sample carries some 70,000 clones, around 90% recorded once. Study outcomes and limitations: Analysis identified GvH clones in recipient marrow, with some appearing first in ileum or blood. Clonal ratios of graft-versus-host to host-versus-graft in allografts were high for patients exhibiting graft-donor T cell macrochimerism.

This sequence originates from a human donor who was the organ donor for an intestinal transplant. The material sequenced was unstimulated CD8+ T cells sorted from spleen or lymph node cells, taken before transplant.

The CDR3: CASSRGPLNTEAFF. Written as DNA, the CDR3 is TGTGCCAGCAGCAGGGGGCCCTTGAACACTGAAGCTTTCTTT. The V gene is TRBV5-4, the J gene TRBJ1-1; 7 bases match TRBD1. The CDR3 has 14 amino acids. V trimming: 4 bases; J trimming: 0 bases; junction bases outside the gene matches: 3. CDR1 is SGHNT, CDR2 YYREEE, per germline (reference sequence).